This entry lists 22 T cell receptor beta chains sequenced from one sample in a study of vaccination and CD4 T cells after COVID-19. Cultured CD4+ T cells had their DNA profiled by the Oncomine TCR Beta short-read assay. TCRdb used MiXCR to reprocess the PCR reads, holding one entry per CDR3 protein. This table holds some 10,000 distinct CDR3 sequences, around two thirds found once. Their antigens are not known. The treatment here: roughly ten-day PBMC culture with coronavirus spike peptide pools or control peptides (ViraFEST assay). The source material was CD4+ T cells from blood, cultured in vitro. These TCRs come from a human donor who had recovered from COVID-19.

The chain uses TRBV6-5 and TRBJ2-3; TRBD1 is a possible D gene (6 bases). The CDR3 contains 15 residues. The V gene lost 0 bases and the J gene lost 6 bases, with 13 bases spanning the gap. The V gene's germline CDR1 is MNHEY and CDR2 SVGAGI. The CDR3 reads CASSYSRGGGDTQYF. Written as DNA, the CDR3 is TGTGCCAGCAGTTACTCGAGAGGGGGTGGCGATACGCAGTATTTT.

The chain's CDR3 is CASSLGLASTDTQYF. The CDR3 coding sequence is TGTGCCAGCAGCCTGGGACTAGCTAGCACAGATACGCAGTATTTT. The chain links TRBV7-2 to TRBJ2-3; TRBD2 agrees at 9 bases. The ends lost 5 bases at V and 0 bases at J; junction bases unmatched: 3. The CDR3 is 15 residues long. Germline V CDR1 and CDR2: SGHTA, FQGNSA.

V and J are TRBV20-1 and TRBJ2-3; TRBD2 is a possible D gene (6 bases). Germline-derived CDR1 and CDR2 are DFQATT and SNEGSKA (reference sequence). The CDR3 is made up of 16 amino acids. V was pared by 1 base and J by 4 bases, with 18 bases between. CDR3: CSARARTRRGADTQYF. CDR3 DNA: TGCAGTGCTAGAGCCCGGACCAGGCGGGGAGCAGATACGCAGTATTTT.

The rearrangement links TRBV4-1 to TRBJ2-2; 9 nucleotides align to TRBD2. V dropped 4 bases and J dropped 6; count of bases not matched to a gene: 6. The germline CDR1 and CDR2 sequences are MGHRA and YSYEKL. The CDR3 is made up of 15 amino acids. The CDR3 loop reads CASSLGLAFPGELFF. The CDR3 nucleotides are TGCGCCAGCAGCCTCGGACTAGCGTTCCCCGGGGAGCTGTTTTTT.

This CDR3 is CSARDAGPNEQFF. The CDR3 DNA follows: TGCAGTGCTAGAGACGCAGGACCCAATGAGCAGTTCTTC. The chain couples TRBV20-1 to TRBJ2-1; the D is unclear. The CDR3 covers 13 residues. CDR1 and CDR2 from the germline V gene are DFQATT and SNEGSKA (reference sequence). V lost 0 bases and J 6 bases, leaving 9 bases between the germline ends.

This clonotype was counted a few times. V is TRBV20-1 and J is TRBJ1-2; D possibly corresponds to TRBD1 (5 bases). Deletions cut 0 bases from V and 1 base from J, with 24 bases between. Germline V gives CDR1 DFQATT, CDR2 SNEGSKA (reference sequence). There are 19 residues in the CDR3. As DNA, the CDR3 is TGCAGTGCTAGAGAGAGGGTGTCGAGGGGCCGACCTTATAACTATGGCTACACCTTC. Encoded protein: CSARERVSRGRPYNYGYTF.

This clonotype was seen only once. The chain employs TRBV6-5 and TRBJ2-1; unclear D gene. The germline V gene encodes CDR1 MNHEY and CDR2 SVGAGI. Deletions cut 2 bases from V and 9 bases from J, with 14 bases between. This CDR3 region has 14 residues. CDR3 DNA: TGTGCCAGCAGTTACGATGGGTCTGCCGGTGAGCAGTTCTTC. As protein: CASSYDGSAGEQFF.

This chain uses TRBV28 with TRBJ1-5, with D possibly TRBD1 on 6 matching bases. V was cut by 7 bases and J by 4 bases, with 14 bases left in between. The germline V gene has CDR1 MDHEN and CDR2 SYDVKM. CDR3 length: 14 amino acids. Written as DNA, the CDR3 is TGTGCCAGCACTGATAACAGGGTTAATCAGCCCCAGCATTTT. Translated: CASTDNRVNQPQHF.

The rearrangement joins TRBV6-1 to TRBJ1-5, with D tentatively TRBD1 (6 bases). Trimming removed 10 bases from V and 7 bases from J, with 32 bases in between. CDR1 is MNHNS, CDR2 SASEGT, per germline. The CDR3 totals 18 residues. Here the CDR3 reads CATKTDSVGMGVGQPQHF. For the CDR3, the DNA is TGTGCCACCAAAACGGACAGCGTGGGCATGGGTGTCGGGCAGCCCCAGCATTTT.

The chain links TRBV7-3 to TRBJ2-1; 7 bases agree with TRBD1. The V segment lost 6 bases and the J segment 0 bases; nucleotides outside the gene matches: 2. The CDR3 runs to 14 residues. Germline V gene lookup returns CDR1 SGHTA and CDR2 FQGTGA. Written as DNA, the CDR3 is TGTGCCAGCAGTTGGGACAGCTCCTACAATGAGCAGTTCTTC. It translates to CASSWDSSYNEQFF.

This clonotype has more than one count but fewer than ten. The chain couples TRBV6-1 to TRBJ1-2; D call uncertain. Germline V gene data show CDR1 as MNHNS and CDR2 as SASEGT. The CDR3 runs to 15 residues. V gave up 11 bases and J gave up 0 bases, with 19 bases separating them. The CDR3: CACGEPIPANYGYTF. The DNA for the CDR3 is TGTGCCTGCGGCGAACCAATACCGGCTAACTATGGCTACACCTTC.

V gene TRBV7-2 combines with J gene TRBJ1-3; TRBD1 is a possible D gene (5 bases). The CDR3 sequence is 15 residues long. Trimming removed 1 base at V and 4 bases at J, with 11 bases between. The germline gives CDR1 SGHTA, CDR2 FQGNSA. The CDR3 loop reads CASSLGGAQGNTIYF. In nucleotides, the CDR3 is TGTGCCAGCAGCTTAGGCGGGGCGCAAGGAAACACCATATATTTT.

V gene TRBV24-1 combines with J gene TRBJ2-5; 15 bases match TRBD2. Germline V gene data show CDR1 as KGHDR and CDR2 as SFDVKD. The CDR3 is 18 residues long. V dropped 2 bases and J dropped 4; count of bases not matched to a gene: 7. The CDR3 spells CATSDSLGLAGGGETQYF. The CDR3 nucleotides are TGTGCCACCAGTGATTCTCTTGGACTAGCGGGAGGGGGAGAGACCCAGTACTTC.

This chain links TRBV20-1 with TRBJ2-7; the D gene is possibly TRBD1 (7 bases). The V gene lost 0 bases and the J gene lost 0 bases, with 18 bases spanning the gap. Germline V gene sequence: CDR1 DFQATT, CDR2 SNEGSKA (reference sequence). CDR3 length equals 17 residues. The CDR3 sequence: CSARESTRQGGSYEQYF. DNA for the CDR3: TGCAGTGCTAGAGAATCTACCCGACAGGGAGGCTCCTACGAGCAGTACTTC.

The chain has TRBV11-3 and TRBJ1-1, with a tentative D call TRBD1 (5 bases). The CDR3 has 16 residues. The germline gives CDR1 SGHNT, CDR2 YENEEA. The ends were cut back, 5 bases at V and 2 bases at J, with 18 bases in the middle. The CDR3 loop reads CASSRDVQMGNTEAFF. The CDR3 coding sequence is TGTGCCAGCAGCCGGGACGTCCAAATGGGCAACACTGAAGCTTTCTTT.

The chain employs TRBV20-1 and TRBJ2-3; 8 nucleotides agree with TRBD2. Per germline, CDR1 DFQATT and CDR2 SNEGSKA (reference sequence). The V and J ends lost 0 bases and 3 bases, in that order; junction bases with no gene match: 5. The CDR3 length is 15 residues. CDR3 coding DNA: TGCAGTGCTAGAGATCCGGGACTAGGGACAGATACGCAGTATTTT. Translated, it gives CSARDPGLGTDTQYF.

The chain recombines TRBV7-8 with TRBJ1-5, with TRBD1 matching 7 bases. The CDR3 runs to 14 residues. CDR1 and CDR2 (germline): SGHVS, FQNEAQ. Unmatched junction bases numbered 4, after V lost 5 bases and J lost 3 bases. CDR3 sequence reads: CASSPGQNNQPQHF. In DNA form, the CDR3 reads TGTGCCAGCAGCCCGGGACAGAACAATCAGCCCCAGCATTTT.

The CDR3 region has the DNA TGTGCCTGGAACATCGCGGGGACCTCCTACGAGCAGTACTTC. This codes for CAWNIAGTSYEQYF. This rearrangement joins TRBV30 to TRBJ2-7; possible D gene TRBD2, 6 bases. The germline V and J ends were trimmed by 4 bases and 0 bases, with 13 bases remaining between them. This CDR3 comprises 14 residues. Germline V gene sequence: CDR1 GTSNPN, CDR2 SVGIG (reference sequence).

This chain uses TRBV6-2 or TRBV6-3 with TRBJ1-2; no firm D call. CDR3 length: 18 amino acids. Trimming left V 2 bases short and J 6 bases short, with 25 bases between. Germline V gene lookup returns CDR1 MNHEY and CDR2 SVGEGT. In nucleotides, the CDR3 is TGTGCCAGCAGTTACCCCCCCGGCAGCCGACTACCACGGGATGGCTACACCTTC. Amino acid sequence: CASSYPPGSRLPRDGYTF.

V usage is TRBV14 and J usage is TRBJ1-5; 7 bases line up with TRBD1. CDR3 length equals 13 residues. The germline V gene encodes CDR1 SGHDN and CDR2 FVKESK. V gave up 5 bases and J gave up 4 bases; unmatched junction bases: 2. In DNA, the CDR3 is TGTGCCAGCAGCTTGGGACAGAATCAGCCCCAGCATTTT. Protein: CASSLGQNQPQHF.

The CDR3 nucleotides are TGTGCCAGCTTAAACACAAACCAAGAGACCCAGTACTTC. Amino acids: CASLNTNQETQYF. This chain links TRBV28 with TRBJ2-5; no clear D. V lost 8 bases and J 0 bases, leaving 10 bases between the germline ends. The CDR3 is made up of 13 amino acids. CDR1 is MDHEN and CDR2 is SYDVKM in the germline V gene. Full variable domain (rest looked up from reference TRBV28 and TRBJ2-5): DVKVTQSSRYLVKRTGEKVFLECVQDMDHENMFWYRQDPGLGLRLIYFSYDVKMKEKGDIPEGYSVSREKKERFSLILESASTNQTSMYLCASLNTNQETQYFGPGTRLLVL.

This clonotype was detected a few times. The genes are TRBV7-9 and TRBJ1-3; D may be TRBD1 (5 bases). Per germline, CDR1 SEHNR and CDR2 FQNEAQ (reference sequence). This CDR3 is built from 14 residues. V lost 5 bases and J 2 bases, leaving 10 bases between the germline ends. CDR3 sequence: CASSATGTGNTIYF. The CDR3 DNA reads as TGTGCCAGCAGCGCCACAGGAACTGGAAACACCATATATTTT.